Listed below are T cell receptor beta chains from one sample, sequenced in a study of yellow fever vaccine responses in identical twins. TCRdb re-derived calls from the RT-PCR reads in MiXCR, one entry per CDR3 protein. The sample consists of about 8,700 distinct CDR3 sequences, approximately 88% of them appearing once. This sample comprised T cells from blood (PBMCs), unsorted or a sorted subset (not recorded which), obtained before or after yellow fever vaccination (not recorded which). The receptors here all came from a woman aged 18-29 years who received the yellow fever vaccine. Both conserved end residues are part of each CDR3. Each record gives: clone size, D gene, V gene, J gene, CDR3 DNA, CDR3 protein. A D gene is named only where the DNA matches it firmly. Expanded clones are given a class, and other clones once, few, many or no size at all.

clone size: -; D gene: -; V gene: TRBV2; J gene: TRBJ2-7; CDR3 DNA: TGTGCCAGCAGTGACTTCAGCCCACACGAGCAGTACTTC; CDR3 protein: CASSDFSPHEQYF
clone size: -; D gene: -; V gene: TRBV28; J gene: TRBJ2-7; CDR3 DNA: TGTGCCAGCAGGGGGTGGGTTTACGAGCAGTACTTC; CDR3 protein: CASRGWVYEQYF
clone size: few; D gene: -; V gene: TRBV7-3; J gene: TRBJ2-3; CDR3 DNA: TGTGCCAGCGCCCGATTGGGCAGGAGCACAGATACGCAGTATTTT; CDR3 protein: CASARLGRSTDTQYF
clone size: -; D gene: -; V gene: TRBV18; J gene: TRBJ2-7; CDR3 DNA: TGTGCCAGCTCACCACTGAGTACGCCCGGCGAGCAGTACTTC; CDR3 protein: CASSPLSTPGEQYF
clone size: -; D gene: -; V gene: TRBV3-1; J gene: TRBJ1-1; CDR3 DNA: TGTGCCAGCAGCCAACCCGACATTCATCGTGCAGCTTTCTTT; CDR3 protein: CASSQPDIHRAAFF
clone size: -; D gene: TRBD1; V gene: TRBV7-8; J gene: TRBJ2-7; CDR3 DNA: TGTGCCAGCAGCCCGGGGACAGGGGGCTCATACGAGCAGTACTTC; CDR3 protein: CASSPGTGGSYEQYF
clone size: few; D gene: -; V gene: TRBV4-1; J gene: TRBJ1-4; CDR3 DNA: TGCGCCAGCAGCCAATTTTTTGGGGGGGCAACTAATGAAAAACTGTTTTTT; CDR3 protein: CASSQFFGGATNEKLFF
clone size: -; D gene: -; V gene: TRBV29-1; J gene: TRBJ1-2; CDR3 DNA: TGCAGCGTACCCAGTACGACGAGAGGCTACACCTTC; CDR3 protein: CSVPSTTRGYTF
clone size: -; D gene: TRBD1; V gene: TRBV11-1; J gene: TRBJ1-5; CDR3 DNA: TGTGCCAGCAGCTTAGAGACAGGGTGGGATCAGCCCCAGCATTTT; CDR3 protein: CASSLETGWDQPQHF
clone size: -; D gene: -; V gene: TRBV2; J gene: TRBJ1-1; CDR3 DNA: TGTGCCAGCAGTGTTAAGGGGACCCTGGGAGCTTTCTTT; CDR3 protein: CASSVKGTLGAFF
clone size: -; D gene: -; V gene: TRBV24-1; J gene: TRBJ2-1; CDR3 DNA: TGTGCCACCAGTGATTTGAAACTATCAAATGAGCAGTTCTTC; CDR3 protein: CATSDLKLSNEQFF
clone size: -; D gene: -; V gene: TRBV10-1; J gene: TRBJ2-1; CDR3 DNA: TGCGCCAGCACCGAGGGGCAGCGTAGCTCCTACAATGAGCAGTTCTTC; CDR3 protein: CASTEGQRSSYNEQFF
clone size: -; D gene: TRBD1; V gene: TRBV10-1; J gene: TRBJ1-3; CDR3 DNA: TGCGCCAGCAGTGAGGGGGACAGGCGTCGGGCTGGAAACACCATATATTTT; CDR3 protein: CASSEGDRRRAGNTIYF
clone size: -; D gene: TRBD1; V gene: TRBV12-3/TRBV12-4; J gene: TRBJ2-5; CDR3 DNA: TGTGCCAGCAGTTTGACAGGGGGCTTGGAGACCCAGTACTTC; CDR3 protein: CASSLTGGLETQYF
clone size: once; D gene: TRBD1; V gene: TRBV28; J gene: TRBJ1-5; CDR3 DNA: TGTGCCAGCAGTCCATACAGGGGTAGCAATCAGCCCCAGCATTTT; CDR3 protein: CASSPYRGSNQPQHF
clone size: -; D gene: TRBD1; V gene: TRBV12-3/TRBV12-4; J gene: TRBJ1-1; CDR3 DNA: TGTGCCACCCACCCGACAGGGACGAACACTGAAGCTTTCTTT; CDR3 protein: CATHPTGTNTEAFF
clone size: -; D gene: -; V gene: TRBV6-9; J gene: TRBJ1-2; CDR3 DNA: TGTGCCAGCAGTTATTCCGGGACGGTATATGGCTACACCTTC; CDR3 protein: CASSYSGTVYGYTF
clone size: -; D gene: -; V gene: TRBV11-1; J gene: TRBJ1-2; CDR3 DNA: TGTGCCAGCAGCCTCACGCGAACACCCAACTATGGCTACACCTTC; CDR3 protein: CASSLTRTPNYGYTF
clone size: -; D gene: -; V gene: TRBV5-6; J gene: TRBJ2-7; CDR3 DNA: TGTGCCAGCAGCTTTCTCGGGGAACGTGACGAGCAGTACTTC; CDR3 protein: CASSFLGERDEQYF
clone size: -; D gene: -; V gene: TRBV2; J gene: TRBJ2-7; CDR3 DNA: TGTGCCAGCTTAGGACAGCTGGACTACGAGCAGTACTTC; CDR3 protein: CASLGQLDYEQYF
clone size: -; D gene: -; V gene: TRBV1; J gene: TRBJ2-7; CDR3 DNA: TGCACCAGCAGCCAACCTGGGACTAGCGGGAGTTTGATTTACGAGCAGTACTTC; CDR3 protein: CTSSQPGTSGSLIYEQYF
clone size: few; D gene: -; V gene: TRBV2; J gene: TRBJ1-5; CDR3 DNA: TGTGCCAGCAGGAGGGACAGCAATCAGCCCCAGCATTTT; CDR3 protein: CASRRDSNQPQHF
clone size: -; D gene: -; V gene: TRBV7-3; J gene: TRBJ1-2; CDR3 DNA: TGTGCCAGCAGCTTAAACGGTTTTAACTATGGCTACACCTTC; CDR3 protein: CASSLNGFNYGYTF
clone size: once; D gene: TRBD2; V gene: TRBV19; J gene: TRBJ2-1; CDR3 DNA: TGTGCCAGTATGGTCGGTAGCGGGGGGGCCTACAATGAGCAGTTCTTC; CDR3 protein: CASMVGSGGAYNEQFF
clone size: -; D gene: -; V gene: TRBV5-1; J gene: TRBJ2-3; CDR3 DNA: TGCGCCAGCAGCTCCGCACGGGACAGCACAGATACGCAGTATTTT; CDR3 protein: CASSSARDSTDTQYF
clone size: -; D gene: -; V gene: TRBV29-1; J gene: TRBJ2-1; CDR3 DNA: TGCAGCGTGCCCGGACTGTACAATGAGCAGTTCTTC; CDR3 protein: CSVPGLYNEQFF
clone size: -; D gene: -; V gene: TRBV20-1; J gene: TRBJ1-5; CDR3 DNA: TGCAGTGCTATTGGGTCCAGCAATCAGCCCCAGCATTTT; CDR3 protein: CSAIGSSNQPQHF
clone size: once; D gene: -; V gene: TRBV28; J gene: TRBJ2-3; CDR3 DNA: TGTGCCAGCCGGACCTTCCCCGATACGCAGTATTTT; CDR3 protein: CASRTFPDTQYF
clone size: -; D gene: -; V gene: TRBV3-1; J gene: TRBJ2-1; CDR3 DNA: TGTGCCAGCAGCTGGCGTACGGGGAATGAGCAGTTCTTC; CDR3 protein: CASSWRTGNEQFF
clone size: -; D gene: -; V gene: TRBV10-3; J gene: TRBJ2-2; CDR3 DNA: TGTGCCATCAGTGAGTCCCCTATCGGCACCGGGGAGCTGTTTTTT; CDR3 protein: CAISESPIGTGELFF
clone size: -; D gene: -; V gene: TRBV29-1; J gene: TRBJ2-1; CDR3 DNA: TGCAGCGTCGACGCCCTAGGGGGGTCCTACAATGAGCAGTTCTTC; CDR3 protein: CSVDALGGSYNEQFF
clone size: -; D gene: -; V gene: TRBV13; J gene: TRBJ2-2; CDR3 DNA: TGTGCCAGCAGCTACCAAGGGGAGCTGTTTTTT; CDR3 protein: CASSYQGELFF
clone size: -; D gene: TRBD1; V gene: TRBV6-1; J gene: TRBJ2-1; CDR3 DNA: TGTGCCAGCACGCAAGGGACAGGGGGCTACAATGAGCAGTTCTTC; CDR3 protein: CASTQGTGGYNEQFF
clone size: -; D gene: -; V gene: TRBV10-3; J gene: TRBJ2-2; CDR3 DNA: TGTGCCATCAGTGAGACCGGGGAGCTGTTTTTT; CDR3 protein: CAISETGELFF
clone size: -; D gene: -; V gene: TRBV20-1; J gene: TRBJ1-5; CDR3 DNA: TGCAGTGCTAGAGGATACAGGGATCAGCCCCAGCATTTT; CDR3 protein: CSARGYRDQPQHF
clone size: -; D gene: -; V gene: TRBV11-2; J gene: TRBJ2-5; CDR3 DNA: TGTGCCAGCAGCCCCTGGACGGAAACCCCCCAAGAGACCCAGTACTTC; CDR3 protein: CASSPWTETPQETQYF
clone size: once; D gene: TRBD2; V gene: TRBV11-1; J gene: TRBJ2-7; CDR3 DNA: TGTGCCAGCAGCCTCGTTAGCGGGACCTATGGCTACGAGCAGTACTTC; CDR3 protein: CASSLVSGTYGYEQYF
clone size: -; D gene: -; V gene: TRBV28; J gene: TRBJ2-5; CDR3 DNA: TGTGCCAGCAGTTTGGGCAGTTACCAAGAGACCCAGTACTTC; CDR3 protein: CASSLGSYQETQYF
clone size: -; D gene: -; V gene: TRBV12-3/TRBV12-4; J gene: TRBJ2-5; CDR3 DNA: TGTGCCAGCAGTATGGACGGGGAGACCCAGTACTTC; CDR3 protein: CASSMDGETQYF
clone size: -; D gene: -; V gene: TRBV19; J gene: TRBJ1-5; CDR3 DNA: TGTGCCAGTAGTATCCCAGGTGGGGGTATCAATCAGCCCCAGCATTTT; CDR3 protein: CASSIPGGGINQPQHF
clone size: -; D gene: -; V gene: TRBV29-1; J gene: TRBJ2-1; CDR3 DNA: TGCAGTTCCGATGGAAACTACAATGAGCAGTTCTTC; CDR3 protein: CSSDGNYNEQFF
clone size: -; D gene: -; V gene: TRBV19; J gene: TRBJ1-5; CDR3 DNA: TGTGCCAGTAGTATGGGGAATCAGCCCCAGCATTTT; CDR3 protein: CASSMGNQPQHF
clone size: -; D gene: -; V gene: TRBV27; J gene: TRBJ2-3; CDR3 DNA: TGTGCCAGCAGTTTATTCCTCCCCACGAGCACAGATACGCAGTATTTT; CDR3 protein: CASSLFLPTSTDTQYF
clone size: -; D gene: -; V gene: TRBV20-1; J gene: TRBJ2-1; CDR3 DNA: TGCAGTGCCTCCTTGACACCCACTTACAATGAGCAGTTCTTC; CDR3 protein: CSASLTPTYNEQFF
clone size: once; D gene: TRBD1; V gene: TRBV4-1; J gene: TRBJ1-2; CDR3 DNA: TGCGCCAGCAGCCAAGAGGTCGGACAGGGGTTTGGCTACACCTTC; CDR3 protein: CASSQEVGQGFGYTF
clone size: -; D gene: -; V gene: TRBV13; J gene: TRBJ2-7; CDR3 DNA: TGTGCCAACTCCGCCCAGGGCTACGAGCAGTACTTC; CDR3 protein: CANSAQGYEQYF
clone size: few; D gene: -; V gene: TRBV28; J gene: TRBJ2-7; CDR3 DNA: TGTGCCAGCAGTCCAACGGACGGTCTCAACGAGCAGTACTTC; CDR3 protein: CASSPTDGLNEQYF
clone size: once; D gene: -; V gene: TRBV9; J gene: TRBJ2-4; CDR3 DNA: TGTGCCAGCAGCGTAGGTGTCTCCCGGACGGGCCAAAACATTCAGTACTTC; CDR3 protein: CASSVGVSRTGQNIQYF
clone size: -; D gene: -; V gene: TRBV10-3; J gene: TRBJ1-1; CDR3 DNA: TGTGCCATCAGTGAGTCACCCCTGGGAGGGACTGAAGCTTTCTTT; CDR3 protein: CAISESPLGGTEAFF